Listed below are T cell receptor beta chains from one sample, sequenced in a study of T cell repertoires in cytomegalovirus infection. TCRdb fed the reads into MiXCR, producing one record per CDR3 protein. The table includes under 850,000 distinct CDR3 sequences, 35% to 45% detected once. The sample comprised PBMCs. These receptors were taken from a human donor in good health (CMV status not recorded). Some clones in this sample may be carry-over from other donors' samples. The CDR3 runs from the conserved cysteine through the conserved F or W. A D gene is named only where the DNA matches it firmly. A clone size is listed for some rows: how often the clone was seen (once, few, many), or a class if it is expanded.

CDR3 DNA: TGTGCCAGTAGTATATTGGCGACAGGGGGCGGGCAGCCCCAGCATTTT; CDR3 protein: CASSILATGGGQPQHF; clone size: few; J gene: TRBJ1-5; D gene: TRBD1; V gene: TRBV19
CDR3 DNA: TGTGCCACCGTGACTAGCGTCCCCTACGAGCAGTACTTC; CDR3 protein: CATVTSVPYEQYF; clone size: NA; J gene: TRBJ2-7; D gene: TRBD2; V gene: TRBV28
CDR3 DNA: TGTGCCAGTAGTATTTATAGGAGCGGTTCACCCCTCCACTTT; CDR3 protein: CASSIYRSGSPLHF; clone size: NA; J gene: TRBJ1-6; D gene: NA; V gene: TRBV19
CDR3 DNA: TGTGCCAGCCGAGTCTCCGGACAGGGAGTCACTGAAGCTTTCTTT; CDR3 protein: CASRVSGQGVTEAFF; clone size: few; J gene: TRBJ1-1; D gene: TRBD1; V gene: TRBV18
CDR3 DNA: TGTGCCAGCAAGGAGGGTAGCGGGGGGGCGAACAATGAGCAGTTCTTC; CDR3 protein: CASKEGSGGANNEQFF; clone size: NA; J gene: TRBJ2-1; D gene: TRBD2; V gene: TRBV28
CDR3 DNA: TGCAGTGCTCCCGACAGGGGCGGCAATTCACCCCTCCACTTT; CDR3 protein: CSAPDRGGNSPLHF; clone size: few; J gene: TRBJ1-6; D gene: TRBD1; V gene: TRBV20-1
CDR3 DNA: TGTGCCAGCAGCGTAGTAGAAGAATCACCCCTCCACTTT; CDR3 protein: CASSVVEESPLHF; clone size: NA; J gene: TRBJ1-6; D gene: NA; V gene: TRBV9
CDR3 DNA: TGTGCCAGCAGTCTGGGACAGGGACGCGAGCAGTACTTC; CDR3 protein: CASSLGQGREQYF; clone size: many; J gene: TRBJ2-7; D gene: TRBD1; V gene: TRBV12-3/TRBV12-4
CDR3 DNA: TGCAGCGTTGAAGTCGAAGGACTAGTTCAGTACTTC; CDR3 protein: CSVEVEGLVQYF; clone size: few; J gene: TRBJ2-4; D gene: TRBD2; V gene: TRBV29-1
CDR3 DNA: TGTGCCACCGTCCAACGGACAGGTATAGGACTGAATTCACCCCTCCACTTT; CDR3 protein: CATVQRTGIGLNSPLHF; clone size: NA; J gene: TRBJ1-6; D gene: TRBD1; V gene: TRBV19
CDR3 DNA: TGTGCCAGCAGGACAGGGGGAAACAATCAGCCCCAGCATTTT; CDR3 protein: CASRTGGNNQPQHF; clone size: NA; J gene: TRBJ1-5; D gene: TRBD1; V gene: TRBV19
CDR3 DNA: TGTGCCAGCACTATCACAGGCCATTCCGTGATAAACTTC; CDR3 protein: CASTITGHSVINF; clone size: NA; J gene: TRBJ1-2; D gene: NA; V gene: TRBV7-2
CDR3 DNA: TGTGCCAGCAGCTTGAAGCGGGAAAGCACAGATACGCAGTATTTT; CDR3 protein: CASSLKRESTDTQYF; clone size: NA; J gene: TRBJ2-3; D gene: TRBD2; V gene: TRBV5-4
CDR3 DNA: TGTGCCAGCAGCTTGAACAAAGGGGATGAAAAACTGTTTTTT; CDR3 protein: CASSLNKGDEKLFF; clone size: many; J gene: TRBJ1-4; D gene: NA; V gene: TRBV7-2
CDR3 DNA: TGTGCCAGCAGCTCAGGGACAGGGAATGGCTACACCTTC; CDR3 protein: CASSSGTGNGYTF; clone size: few; J gene: TRBJ1-2; D gene: TRBD1; V gene: TRBV12-3/TRBV12-4
CDR3 DNA: TGTGCCAGCAGTGAACGCGGGACAGGGGCCGGGGAGCTGTTTTTT; CDR3 protein: CASSERGTGAGELFF; clone size: NA; J gene: TRBJ2-2; D gene: TRBD1; V gene: TRBV2
CDR3 DNA: TGTGCCAGCAGCTTAGTCCTGAGACTAGCGGGTAGGAATGAGCAGTTCTTC; CDR3 protein: CASSLVLRLAGRNEQFF; clone size: many; J gene: TRBJ2-1; D gene: TRBD2; V gene: TRBV7-2
CDR3 DNA: TGTGCCAGCAGCCCTACACGGGACCATTCACCCCTCCACTTT; CDR3 protein: CASSPTRDHSPLHF; clone size: NA; J gene: TRBJ1-6; D gene: NA; V gene: TRBV28
CDR3 DNA: TGTGCCAGCGGTGAGTCGAGCAGGGGCAATCAGCCCCAGCATTTT; CDR3 protein: CASGESSRGNQPQHF; clone size: NA; J gene: TRBJ1-5; D gene: NA; V gene: TRBV6-6
CDR3 DNA: TGTGCCAGTAGTATCCGACAGGGGTTAGAGACCCAGTACTTC; CDR3 protein: CASSIRQGLETQYF; clone size: NA; J gene: TRBJ2-5; D gene: TRBD1; V gene: TRBV19
CDR3 DNA: TGCGCCAGCAGCGTAGGATTCCTGTCGAACACCGGGGAGCTGTTTTTT; CDR3 protein: CASSVGFLSNTGELFF; clone size: few; J gene: TRBJ2-2; D gene: NA; V gene: TRBV5-1
CDR3 DNA: TGTGCCAGCAGCCCCCAGGCAGGGCACTACGAGCAGTACTTC; CDR3 protein: CASSPQAGHYEQYF; clone size: NA; J gene: TRBJ2-7; D gene: NA; V gene: TRBV12-3/TRBV12-4
CDR3 DNA: TGTGCCAGCAGCTTAGATGGGGGACTCTATGGCTACACCTTC; CDR3 protein: CASSLDGGLYGYTF; clone size: many; J gene: TRBJ1-2; D gene: NA; V gene: TRBV7-2
CDR3 DNA: TGTGCCAGCAGCTTAGCGATAGATCCAGTGGAATATAACTATGGCTACACCTTC; CDR3 protein: CASSLAIDPVEYNYGYTF; clone size: once; J gene: TRBJ1-2; D gene: NA; V gene: TRBV7-8
CDR3 DNA: TGCAGCGTTGAAGCTGATACAGATACGCAGTATTTT; CDR3 protein: CSVEADTDTQYF; clone size: NA; J gene: TRBJ2-3; D gene: NA; V gene: TRBV29-1
CDR3 DNA: TGTGCCAGCAGTTACCTGGCAGGGGATGGCTACACCTTC; CDR3 protein: CASSYLAGDGYTF; clone size: few; J gene: TRBJ1-2; D gene: NA; V gene: TRBV6-5
CDR3 DNA: TGTGCCAGCAGGAGGGCCGGGACAGGGGACACTGAAGCTTTCTTT; CDR3 protein: CASRRAGTGDTEAFF; clone size: NA; J gene: TRBJ1-1; D gene: TRBD1; V gene: TRBV7-2
CDR3 DNA: TGTGCCAGCTCAGTCTATTACACCGAGGAGCTGTTTTTT; CDR3 protein: CASSVYYTEELFF; clone size: NA; J gene: TRBJ2-2; D gene: NA; V gene: TRBV6-5
CDR3 DNA: TGTGCCAGCAGTCTTAACAGGGAGGGGGAGACCCAGTACTTC; CDR3 protein: CASSLNREGETQYF; clone size: NA; J gene: TRBJ2-5; D gene: NA; V gene: TRBV28
CDR3 DNA: TGTGCCAGCAGTCCCACAGGGTCCGGCAAAAACATTCAGTACTTC; CDR3 protein: CASSPTGSGKNIQYF; clone size: NA; J gene: TRBJ2-4; D gene: NA; V gene: TRBV28
CDR3 DNA: TGTGCCAGCAGTGATCCCCGAGACAGGACTACGAGCTCCTATAATTCACCCCTCCACTTT; CDR3 protein: CASSDPRDRTTSSYNSPLHF; clone size: NA; J gene: TRBJ1-6; D gene: NA; V gene: TRBV25-1
CDR3 DNA: TGTGCCATCAGTGAACGATTGGAGGATGAGCAGTTCTTC; CDR3 protein: CAISERLEDEQFF; clone size: NA; J gene: TRBJ2-1; D gene: NA; V gene: TRBV6-1
CDR3 DNA: TGTGCCAGCGTCAGGGACTCTGAAGCTTTCTTT; CDR3 protein: CASVRDSEAFF; clone size: many; J gene: TRBJ1-1; D gene: NA; V gene: TRBV7-2
CDR3 DNA: TGTGCCAGCATCCCCTTTTATGGAGCGTGGCAAGAGACCCAGTACTTC; CDR3 protein: CASIPFYGAWQETQYF; clone size: few; J gene: TRBJ2-5; D gene: NA; V gene: TRBV2
CDR3 DNA: TGTGCCAGCAGTTTCCAGTCCAGCTCCTACGAGCAGTACTTC; CDR3 protein: CASSFQSSSYEQYF; clone size: few; J gene: TRBJ2-7; D gene: NA; V gene: TRBV12-3/TRBV12-4